Shown below are 18 T cell receptor beta chains from a single sample sequenced in a study of T cells in Graves' hyperthyroidism and ophthalmopathy. There were TCR beta CDR3 regions amplified from RNA transcripts. The TCR CDR3 first-round RT-PCR relied on the HTBI primer set. One entry per CDR3 protein results from TCRdb running MiXCR on the multiplex PCR reads. The sample consists of 500,000 to 750,000 distinct CDR3 sequences, about 14% of them appearing once. The material sequenced was blood. These receptors came from a woman between 18 and 29 years old with Graves' ophthalmopathy.

This clonotype was seen repeatedly, ten times or more. Its ends do not fully match the called genes, so a read error is possible. This chain joins TRBV2 and TRBJ1-5; D might be TRBD1 (6 bases). The CDR3 extends over 15 amino acids. The germline CDR1 and CDR2 sequences are SNHLY and FYNNEI. The CDR3, as DNA: TGCGCCAGCAGTGTATGGGGGCCGGGGAATCAGCCCCAGCATTTT. Amino acids: CASSVWGPGNQPQHF.

The V and J genes are TRBV27 and TRBJ2-7; 8 bases are shared with TRBD2. CDR1 and CDR2 (germline): MNHEY, SMNVEV (reference sequence). The CDR3 runs to 15 residues. With V trimmed by 1 base and J by 7 bases, 9 bases remained unmatched. CDR3 bases: TGTGCCAGCAGTTTATTGGGCGGGAGGTCTGGAGAGCAGTACTTC. This encodes CASSLLGGRSGEQYF.

This clonotype showed up many times. The chain joins TRBV3-1 to TRBJ2-7; D is unresolved. Germline V lookup: CDR1 LGHDT, CDR2 YNNKEL (reference sequence). The V end lost 1 base, the J end lost 6 bases, and 4 bases lay between the germline ends. There are 11 residues in the CDR3. CDR3 sequence (DNA): TGTGCCAGCAGCCAAGCCCGCGAGCAGTACTTC. It yields the protein CASSQAREQYF.

With regard to this clonotype: A much bigger clone sits one base away, suggesting this may be a read error. The chain uses TRBV7-2 and TRBJ1-2; D not resolved. The CDR3 sequence is 12 residues long. The germline gives CDR1 SGHTA, CDR2 FQGNSA. For the CDR3, the DNA is TGTGCCAGCAGATCCCGGACTCAAGGCTACGCCTTC. Protein product: CASRSRTQGYAF. The full variable domain, rest sourced from reference TRBV7-2 and TRBJ1-2, is GAGVSQSPSNKVTEKGKDVELRCDPISGHTALYWYRQSLGQGLEFLIYFQGNSAPDKSGLPSDRFSAERTGGSVSTLTIQRTQQEDSAVYLCASRSRTQGYAFGSGTRLTVV.

This clonotype was observed at least ten times. The chain carries TRBV3-1 and TRBJ2-1; D is ambiguous. V dropped 4 bases and J dropped 8 bases, with 15 bases sitting between them. In germline, CDR1 is LGHDT, CDR2 YNNKEL (reference sequence). The CDR3 has 14 residues. CDR3 DNA: TGTGCCAGCAGCCGTCTTCTTAGTGTCTATGAGCAGTTCTTC. Translation gives CASSRLLSVYEQFF.

This clonotype was observed many times. The chain combines TRBV27 with TRBJ2-7; D may be TRBD1 (6 bases). The V gene lost 3 bases and the J gene lost 7 bases, with 10 bases spanning the gap. The CDR3 extends over 12 amino acids. Germline V gene lookup returns CDR1 MNHEY and CDR2 SMNVEV (reference sequence). The CDR3 spells CASSFSRGEQYF. The CDR3 DNA reads TGTGCCAGCAGTTTCAGCAGGGGAGAGCAGTACTTC.

The V call is TRBV7-3, the J call TRBJ2-7, with 10 bases identical to TRBD2. Trimming took 5 bases from V and 4 from J; bases not matched to a gene: 8. The CDR3 spans 15 residues. Per germline, CDR1 SGHTA and CDR2 FQGTGA. The CDR3 protein is CASSPSGGGLYEQYF. As DNA, the CDR3 is TGTGCCAGCAGCCCTAGCGGGGGAGGTTTGTACGAGCAGTACTTC.

This clonotype occurred many times. The gene calls are TRBV29-1 and TRBJ2-1, with 11 nucleotides matching TRBD2. Germline V gene sequence: CDR1 SQVTM, CDR2 ANQGSEA. This CDR3 comprises 14 residues. Trimming cost V 4 bases and J 4 bases; bases outside gene matches: 3. The DNA of the CDR3 is TGCAGCGTTGGACTAGCGGGAACTTACAATGAGCAGTTCTTC. Its protein is CSVGLAGTYNEQFF.

This clonotype was picked up many times. J is TRBJ2-1 and V is TRBV7-6; TRBD2 might be the D (6 bases). This CDR3 has 15 amino acids. Germline CDR1 SGHVS, CDR2 FNYEAQ. V gave up 7 bases and J gave up 5 bases, with 18 bases separating them. The CDR3 sequence is CASTLRGGTDNEQFF. The CDR3 region has the DNA TGTGCCAGCACCCTAAGGGGCGGGACGGACAATGAGCAGTTCTTC.

This chain links TRBV3-1 with TRBJ2-6; D is perhaps TRBD2 (6 bases). Germline CDR1 reads LGHDT; CDR2 reads YNNKEL (reference sequence). V lost 0 bases, J lost 0 bases, and 9 bases lay in between. This CDR3 is built from 17 residues. The CDR3 spells CASSQDSGDSGANVLTF. The CDR3 region has the DNA TGTGCCAGCAGCCAAGATTCGGGAGACTCTGGGGCCAACGTCCTGACTTTC.

This clonotype was seen at least ten times. The J gene is TRBJ2-5, the V gene TRBV7-9; 8 bases line up with TRBD2. Trimming took 1 base from V and 2 from J; bases not matched to a gene: 6. The germline CDR1 and CDR2 sequences are SEHNR and FQNEAQ (reference sequence). The CDR3 consists of 16 residues. CDR3 sequence reads: CASSLGIAGRQETQYF. In nucleotides, the CDR3 is TGTGCCAGCAGCTTAGGCATAGCGGGGCGACAAGAGACCCAGTACTTC.

At least ten counts were recorded for this clonotype. The chain recombines TRBV14 with TRBJ1-2; D call uncertain. There are 13 residues in the CDR3. Deletions cut 6 bases from V and 5 bases from J, with 13 bases between. Looked up from germline, CDR1 is SGHDN and CDR2 is FVKESK. In DNA, the CDR3 is TGTGCCAGCAGTCGGGAGGAATCTTATGGCTACACCTTC. It is translated as CASSREESYGYTF. The whole variable domain, remainder taken from reference TRBV14 and TRBJ1-2, is EAGVTQFPSHSVIEKGQTVTLRCDPISGHDNLYWYRRVMGKEIKFLLHFVKESKQDESGMPNNRFLAERTGGTYSTLKVQPAELEDSGVYFCASSREESYGYTFGSGTRLTVV.

This clonotype has ten or more counts. V gene TRBV7-9 combines with J gene TRBJ1-5; 9 nucleotides align to TRBD1. After removal of 4 bases from V and 2 bases from J, the junction contained 0 bases not matched to a gene. CDR3 length: 14 amino acids. Germline assignment: CDR1 SEHNR and CDR2 FQNEAQ (reference sequence). CDR3 DNA sequence: TGTGCCAGCAGCTGGACAGGGGGCAATCAGCCCCAGCATTTT. Translated: CASSWTGGNQPQHF.

The rearrangement uses TRBV6-1 and TRBJ2-4; D is unresolved. Germline lookup yields CDR1 MNHNS and CDR2 SASEGT. This CDR3 is 14 amino acids long. Between the trimmed V and J ends, which lost 4 bases and 0 bases, there was a span of 7 bases. The DNA of the CDR3 is TGTGCCAGCAGTGGAGGCCTAGCCAAAAACATTCAGTACTTC. This sequence encodes CASSGGLAKNIQYF.

This clonotype was found many times. The rearrangement links TRBV6-2 or TRBV6-3 to TRBJ1-5, with 9 bases fitting TRBD1. Per germline, CDR1 MNHEY and CDR2 SVGEGT. With 4 bases clipped from V and 0 bases from J, the junction kept 13 bases outside the gene matches. The CDR3 extends over 19 amino acids. The CDR3 DNA is TGTGCCAGCAGTTTCGGATGGAGGACAGGGGAGTATAGCAATCAGCCCCAGCATTTT. It codes for CASSFGWRTGEYSNQPQHF.

This clonotype has only a few counts. J is TRBJ2-1 and V is TRBV18; D may be TRBD2 (6 bases). V was pared by 0 bases and J by 0 bases, with 12 bases between. Germline CDR1 reads KGHSH; CDR2 reads LQKENI. The CDR3 has 17 amino acids. As DNA, the CDR3 is TGTGCCAGCTCACCACCGAGGAGGGGAGACTCCTACAATGAGCAGTTCTTC. Translation gives CASSPPRRGDSYNEQFF. Together with reference TRBV18 and TRBJ2-1, the CDR3 gives the full variable domain: NAGVMQNPRHLVRRRGQEARLRCSPMKGHSHVYWYRQLPEEGLKFMVYLQKENIIDESGMPKERFSAEFPKEGPSILRIQQVVRGDSAAYFCASSPPRRGDSYNEQFFGPGTRLTVL.

Many counts were recorded for this clonotype. J is TRBJ1-1 and V is TRBV28; TRBD1 agrees at 7 bases. The J segment lost 0 bases and the V segment lost 6 bases, leaving 10 bases of the junction unmatched. CDR1 MDHEN and CDR2 SYDVKM come from the germline V gene. The CDR3 length is 16 residues. CDR3 residues: CASSSGTVSMNTEAFF. CDR3 in DNA: TGTGCCAGCAGCTCCGGGACAGTCTCGATGAACACTGAAGCTTTCTTT.

CDR3 sequence (DNA): TGTGCCAGCAAGGGAGGGAAGATCTACAATGAGCAGTTCTTC. Protein product: CASKGGKIYNEQFF. This rearrangement joins TRBV25-1 to TRBJ2-1; 7 positions match TRBD2. CDR1 is MGHDK, CDR2 SYGVNS, per germline. The CDR3 length is 14 residues. V dropped 7 bases and J dropped 3; count of bases not matched to a gene: 6.